This is a list of T cell receptor beta chains from one sample in a study of vaccination effects on CD4 cells after COVID-19. Repertoires were generated with immunoSEQ multiplex PCR, while TCRdb's copy carries only in-frame clones and drops some. The profile shows 22,000 or so clones, under 85% of them singletons. Their recognized antigens are unknown. Specimen: CD4+ T cells from PBMCs cultured with a peptide pool, collected before COVID-19 vaccination. All receptors derive from a human donor who had a prior SARS-CoV-2 infection. CDR3s include the opening cysteine and the closing phenylalanine or tryptophan. The D gene is left open where the match is weak. For some rows the clone size is stated as once, few or many, or as a class when expanded; others skip it.

j_gene | abundance | d_gene | v_gene | CDR3aa | CDR3nt
TRBJ2-6 | NA | NA | TRBV18 | CASMASGANVLTF | TGTGCCAGCATGGCCTCTGGGGCCAACGTCCTGACTTTC
TRBJ2-7 | NA | NA | TRBV6-5 | CASSYDFYEQYF | TGTGCCAGCAGTTACGACTTCTACGAGCAGTACTTC
TRBJ2-2 | NA | NA | TRBV4-1 | CASSHQGRGGTGELFF | TGCGCCAGCAGCCACCAGGGCAGGGGTGGTACCGGGGAGCTGTTTTTT
TRBJ2-1 | NA | NA | TRBV7-2 | CASSSRGEQFF | TGTGCCAGCAGTTCACGGGGCGAGCAGTTCTTC
TRBJ1-6 | NA | NA | TRBV5-1 | CASSFQLGAYNSPLHF | TGCGCCAGCAGCTTTCAACTAGGGGCCTATAATTCACCCCTCCACTTT
TRBJ2-2 | NA | NA | TRBV21-1 | CASAGTLNTGELFF | TGTGCCAGCGCCGGGACGCTGAACACCGGGGAGCTGTTTTTT
TRBJ1-1 | NA | NA | TRBV5-4 | CASSKPGVPNTEAFF | TGTGCCAGCAGCAAACCAGGGGTCCCGAACACTGAAGCTTTCTTT
TRBJ1-3 | NA | NA | TRBV3-1/TRBV3-2 | CASSPSGGNTIYF | TGTGCCAGCAGCCCGAGCGGCGGAAACACCATATATTTT
TRBJ2-7 | once | NA | TRBV19 | CASSRDHYEQYF | TGTGCCAGTAGCCGGGACCACTACGAGCAGTACTTC
TRBJ1-5 | NA | NA | TRBV2 | CASSEVRTDQPQHF | TGTGCCAGCAGTGAGGTCCGGACAGATCAGCCCCAGCATTTT
TRBJ2-3 | NA | TRBD1 | TRBV7-2 | CASRRDRRTDTQYF | TGTGCCAGCAGACGGGACAGACGCACAGATACGCAGTATTTT
TRBJ2-7 | NA | TRBD1 | TRBV20-1 | CSAYRDREYF | TGCAGTGCTTATAGGGACAGGGAGTACTTC
TRBJ2-7 | NA | TRBD2 | TRBV30 | CAWSRSRQGLAGTVEQYF | TGTGCCTGGAGTCGAAGCAGGCAGGGACTAGCGGGGACGGTTGAGCAGTACTTC
TRBJ1-5 | few | NA | TRBV5-8 | CASSLKGNQPQHF | TGTGCCAGCAGCTTGAAGGGGAATCAGCCCCAGCATTTT